Given below is one TCR beta chain in context. Its antigen is undetermined. This record comes from a study of cytomegalovirus exposure and HLA in healthy donors. The PCR employed 60 Vbeta primers together with 13 Jbeta primers. Data came from immunoSEQ multiplex PCR; TCRdb stores just in-frame clones and leaves some out. Of 37,000 or so clones listed, 81% were seen once; the top ten hold about a tenth. Deletions cut 4 bases from V and 6 bases from J, with 16 bases between. The CDR3 totals 15 residues. Germline V CDR1 and CDR2: SGHNT, YYREEE (reference sequence). Whole-study findings and limits: Clonal expansion was found to be greater in HLA-associated TCR beta chains than in equally common others in a later analysis. Per published accounts, TCR beta sequences correctly predicted the HLA-A and HLA-B alleles of most subjects. Data from an earlier analysis indicated that most TCR beta V segments were productive either about 90% or about 30% of the time. Presence/absence analysis assumed near-uniform sequencing depth across donors.

The chain has TRBV5-4 and TRBJ1-4; TRBD1 might be the D (6 bases). The specimen sequenced was PBMCs. This TCR derives from a woman aged 40 to 49 in good health and CMV-seronegative. CDR3 DNA sequence: TGTGCCAGCAGCCCCGGCGGGGGGCTCGATGAAAAACTGTTTTTT. Translating gives CASSPGGGLDEKLFF.